This T cell receptor beta chain originates from a study of OX40 agonist ivuxolimab in advanced cancers. Study information: The treatment was a fully human IgG2 OX40 agonist, ivuxolimab. Patients achieving partial responses numbered three: one hepatocellular carcinoma case and two cutaneous melanoma cases. Study results and caveats: Clonal expansion among partial responders at 0.1-3.0 mg/kg ranked near the lowest. Antigens targeted by the expanded peripheral T cells were not determined.

Data came from immunoSEQ multiplex PCR; TCRdb stores just in-frame clones and leaves some out. This table has 80,000 to 95,000 clones, 86% appearing once. As regards this clone: Its antigen is currently unknown.

After removal of 5 bases from V and 4 bases from J, the junction contained 5 bases not matched to a gene. The CDR3 has 14 amino acids. Germline lookup yields CDR1 LNHDA and CDR2 SQIVND (reference sequence). This receptor was obtained from an adult with an advanced solid tumor such as melanoma, head and neck, liver or kidney cancer. The V call is TRBV19, the J call TRBJ2-1; 7 nucleotides line up with TRBD2. The sequenced sample was CD4+ or CD8+ T cells sorted from blood, obtained in a trial of the OX40 agonist ivuxolimab. CDR3 residues: CASSPSSGYNEQFF. Here the CDR3 DNA reads TGTGCCAGTAGTCCCTCTAGCGGTTACAATGAGCAGTTCTTC.